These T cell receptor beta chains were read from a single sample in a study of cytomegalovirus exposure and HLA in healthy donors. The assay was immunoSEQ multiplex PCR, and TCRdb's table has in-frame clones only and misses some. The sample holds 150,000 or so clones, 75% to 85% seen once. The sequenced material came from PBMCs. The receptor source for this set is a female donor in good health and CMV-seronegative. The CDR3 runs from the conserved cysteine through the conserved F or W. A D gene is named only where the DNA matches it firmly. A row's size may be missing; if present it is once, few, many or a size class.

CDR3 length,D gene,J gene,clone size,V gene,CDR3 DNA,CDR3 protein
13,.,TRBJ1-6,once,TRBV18,TGTGCCAGCAAAGGGGGGACTACTTCACCCCTCCACTTT,CASKGGTTSPLHF
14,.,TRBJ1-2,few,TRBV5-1,TGCGCCAGCAGCCTGGATAACAGGGAATACGGCTACACCTTC,CASSLDNREYGYTF
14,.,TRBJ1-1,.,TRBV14,TGTGCCAGCAGCCAATTGGGCAGCAGATATGAAGCTTTCTTT,CASSQLGSRYEAFF
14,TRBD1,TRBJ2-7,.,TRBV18,TGTGCCAGCTCATCGCGACAGGGATCTAACGAGCAGTACTTC,CASSSRQGSNEQYF
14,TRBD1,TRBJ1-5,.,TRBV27,TGTGCCAGCAGTTTATACAGGGGCAGGGAGCCCCAGCATTTT,CASSLYRGREPQHF
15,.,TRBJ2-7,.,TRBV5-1,TGCGCCAGCGGAGAACAGGGCTTGACTTCTTACGAGCAGTACTTC,CASGEQGLTSYEQYF
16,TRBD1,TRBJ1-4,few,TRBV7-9,TGTGCCAGCAGCTTAACCCGAAGGACAGGAGATGAAAAACTGTTTTTT,CASSLTRRTGDEKLFF
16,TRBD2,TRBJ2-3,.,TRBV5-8,TGTGCCAGCAGCCGAGGACTAGCGGGAGTCACAGATACGCAGTATTTT,CASSRGLAGVTDTQYF
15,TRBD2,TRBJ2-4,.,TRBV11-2,TGTGCCAGCAGAGGACTAGCGAAAGCCAAAAACATTCAGTACTTC,CASRGLAKAKNIQYF
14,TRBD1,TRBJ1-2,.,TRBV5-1,TGCGCCAGCAGCTCGGCACAGGGGATGGATGGCTACACCTTC,CASSSAQGMDGYTF
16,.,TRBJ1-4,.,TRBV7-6,TGTGCCAGCAGCCCGACCCAGAGGCTGTTTAATGAAAAACTGTTTTTT,CASSPTQRLFNEKLFF
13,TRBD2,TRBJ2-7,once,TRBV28,TGTGCCAGCAGCACCGGGGGGTCCCACGAGCAGTACTTC,CASSTGGSHEQYF
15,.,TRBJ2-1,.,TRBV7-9,TGTGCCAGCAGCTTAGGCCGGGACTCGAAAAATGAGCAGTTCTTC,CASSLGRDSKNEQFF
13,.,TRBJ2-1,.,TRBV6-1,TGTGCCAGCAGTGAACTACTGTACAATGAGCAGTTCTTC,CASSELLYNEQFF
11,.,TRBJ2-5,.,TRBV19,TGTGCCAGTAGGGAGACAGGCCGTCTTTACTTC,CASRETGRLYF
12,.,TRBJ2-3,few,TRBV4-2,TGTGCCAGCAGCCACGGCGGGGATACGCAGTATTTT,CASSHGGDTQYF
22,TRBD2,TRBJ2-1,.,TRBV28,TGTGCCAGCAGTCCCCTAGCGATAAAATTTAGGCTAGCGGGAGGCTCCTACAATGAGCAGTTCTTC,CASSPLAIKFRLAGGSYNEQFF
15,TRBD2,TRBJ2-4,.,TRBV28,TGTGCCAGCAGTTTGGTAGCGGGGACCAAAAACATTCAGTACTTC,CASSLVAGTKNIQYF
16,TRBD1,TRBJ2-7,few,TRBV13,TGTGCCAGCAGCTTAGGCCCGGGACAGGGGTTCAACGAGCAGTACTTC,CASSLGPGQGFNEQYF
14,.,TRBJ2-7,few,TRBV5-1,TGCGCCAGCAGCTTGGGTCCAGGGGACTACGAGCAGTACTTC,CASSLGPGDYEQYF
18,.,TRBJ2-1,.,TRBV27,TGTGCCAGCAGTTTAATAAGGCCTATGGCTAGCTCCTACAATGAGCAGTTCTTC,CASSLIRPMASSYNEQFF
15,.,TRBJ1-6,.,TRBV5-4,TGTGCCAGCAGCTTGGTTGGTGGACTAAATTCACCCCTCCACTTT,CASSLVGGLNSPLHF
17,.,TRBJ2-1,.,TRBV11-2,TGTGCCAGCAGCCCGTTTCTAAGACTAGGTACCTACAATGAGCAGTTCTTC,CASSPFLRLGTYNEQFF
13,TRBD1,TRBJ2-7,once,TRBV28,TGTGCCAGCAGCCGGGGACAGGGAGGCGAGCAGTACTTC,CASSRGQGGEQYF
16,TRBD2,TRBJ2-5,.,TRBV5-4,TGTGCCAGCAGCGAACCGACTAGCGGGTTCCAAGAGACCCAGTACTTC,CASSEPTSGFQETQYF
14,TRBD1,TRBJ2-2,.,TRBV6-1,TGTGCCAGCAGGACAGGGTTTGACGCCGGGGAGCTGTTTTTT,CASRTGFDAGELFF
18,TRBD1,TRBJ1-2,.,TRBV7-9,TGTGCCAGCAGCTTACCTGACATAGGACAGGGTTTTAACTATGGCTACACCTTC,CASSLPDIGQGFNYGYTF
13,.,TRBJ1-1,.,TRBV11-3,TGTGCCAGCAGCTTAGCAGAAAACACTGAAGCTTTCTTT,CASSLAENTEAFF
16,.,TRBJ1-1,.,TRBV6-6,TGTGCCAGCAGGGCCGTGAAGGACATTAGGGACACTGAAGCTTTCTTT,CASRAVKDIRDTEAFF
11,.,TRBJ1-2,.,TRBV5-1,TGCGCCAGCAGCTTCGGCTATGGCTACACCTTC,CASSFGYGYTF
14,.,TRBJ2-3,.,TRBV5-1,TGCGCCAGCAGCTTAGGACTCGACACAGATACGCAGTATTTT,CASSLGLDTDTQYF
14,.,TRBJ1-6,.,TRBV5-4,TGTGCCAGCAGCTCGCCGACAGATTCTTCACCCCTCCACTTT,CASSSPTDSSPLHF
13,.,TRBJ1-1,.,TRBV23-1,TGCGCCAGCAGTCCGGAGACGAACACTGAAGCTTTCTTT,CASSPETNTEAFF
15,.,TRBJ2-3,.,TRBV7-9,TGTGCCAGCAGGCCACCGCTCCTAGACCCCGATACGCAGTATTTT,CASRPPLLDPDTQYF
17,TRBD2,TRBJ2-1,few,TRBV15,TGTGCCACCAGTAGCGGGAGATTAGTGAGAAGAGGGAATGAGCAGTTCTTC,CATSSGRLVRRGNEQFF
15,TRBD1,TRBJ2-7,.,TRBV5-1,TGCGCCAGCAGCTCAACCGGGACAGGGGCAGGGGAGCAGTACTTC,CASSSTGTGAGEQYF
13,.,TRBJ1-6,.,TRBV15,TGTGCCACCAGCAGAGATCAGAATTCACCCCTCCACTTT,CATSRDQNSPLHF
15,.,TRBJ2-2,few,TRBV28,TGTGCCAGCAGTTTAAGGGACCCAGGGGCCGGGGAGCTGTTTTTT,CASSLRDPGAGELFF
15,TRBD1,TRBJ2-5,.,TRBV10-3,TGTGCCATCAGTGATCCAACAGGGGGGCAAGAGACCCAGTACTTC,CAISDPTGGQETQYF
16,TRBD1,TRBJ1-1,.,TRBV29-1,TGCAGCGTTGGACAGGGGGCAAACACCTTGGACACTGAAGCTTTCTTT,CSVGQGANTLDTEAFF
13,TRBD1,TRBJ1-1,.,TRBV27,TGTGCCAGCAGCTGGGACAGAAACACTGAAGCTTTCTTT,CASSWDRNTEAFF
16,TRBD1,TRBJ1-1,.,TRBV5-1,TGCGCCAGCAGGTCCGGGACAGGGTCTTTCAACACTGAAGCTTTCTTT,CASRSGTGSFNTEAFF
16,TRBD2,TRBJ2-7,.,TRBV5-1,TGCGCCAGCAGCTTGGGGACGGGACTAGGTTTCCGCGAGCAGTACTTC,CASSLGTGLGFREQYF
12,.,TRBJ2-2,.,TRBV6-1,TGTGCCAGCAGCCCCGACATCGGGGAGCTGTTTTTT,CASSPDIGELFF
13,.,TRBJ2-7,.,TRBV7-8,TGTGCGGGGCGGAGACACTCCTCCTACGAGCAGTACTTC,CAGRRHSSYEQYF
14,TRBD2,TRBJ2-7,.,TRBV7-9,TGTGCCAGCAGGCCCGGGGGGGTCACGGGCGAGCAGTACTTC,CASRPGGVTGEQYF
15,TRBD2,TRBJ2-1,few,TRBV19,TGTGCCAGTAGTCCTAGCGGGTACTCCTACAATGAGCAGTTCTTC,CASSPSGYSYNEQFF
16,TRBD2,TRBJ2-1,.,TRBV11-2,TGTGCCAGCAGCTTTTTGACGACTAGCGGGAGCAATGAGCAGTTCTTC,CASSFLTTSGSNEQFF
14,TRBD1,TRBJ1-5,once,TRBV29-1,TGCAGCGTTAGCGTACAGGGGAGACATCAGCCCCAGCATTTT,CSVSVQGRHQPQHF
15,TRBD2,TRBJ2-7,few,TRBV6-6,TGTGCCAGCAGTTGGTCCATCGGGGAGGGTTCCGAGCAGTACTTC,CASSWSIGEGSEQYF
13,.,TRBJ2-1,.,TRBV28,TGTGCCAGCAGCCGAGGGACTTACAATGAGCAGTTCTTC,CASSRGTYNEQFF
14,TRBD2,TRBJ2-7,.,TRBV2,TGTGCCAGCACGGGACTAGCGGGCTTCTACGAGCAGTACTTC,CASTGLAGFYEQYF